This paragraph covers one TCR beta chain sequence. Its antigen is unknown. No per-base quality is available; no much larger clone lies one base away. TCRbeta CDR3 regions were amplified from genomic DNA using the immunoSEQ Assay, a bias-controlled multiplex PCR. In the original analysis: The number of nucleated cells in each sample was estimated by amplification of reference gene primers within the assay. To quantify the absolute abundance of each unique TCRbeta CDR3 rearrangement, sequence reads were collapsed and filtered. For each sample, productive Simpson clonality was calculated as the square root of Simpson's diversity index over productive rearrangements. TCRdb mirrors the immuneACCESS table, restricted to in-frame sequences. Some clones are absent from its copies; in checked studies, under half trace to an unresolved V gene, and the reason for the others is unknown. Clone size and the V and J calls come from that table; the DNA yielded D and trimming. The sample records approximately 250,000 clones, 80% to 90% of which are singletons. The biggest ten clones account for just under 1% of the sample.

Inclusive of the bounding cysteine and phenylalanine, the CDR3 is 15 residues long. Solely the CDR3 DNA is kept, with 45 bases framed from the first base. As encoded in the germline V gene, CDR1 is SGHRS while CDR2 is YFSETQ. Trimmed from V: 0 bases; trimmed from J: 3 bases; junction bases lacking a gene match: 4. This sample was included in a study of blood T cell repertoires in COVID-19 (TCRdb year 2020). In the study overall: The collaborator samples originated in the United States, Italy and Spain and spanned the acute and convalescent phases of COVID-19. Where HLA class I and class II types were available, the types were taken from metadata supplied by the sample provider, not from assay-based typing. A de-identified subject ID, COVID-19 status, age in years and sex were almost always included in the sample metadata. The repertoires were released in a freely available public database intended as a resource for research on the immune response to SARS-CoV-2. The material from the prospective study consisted of cDNA or gDNA derived from T cells, B-cell-depleted T cells, or PBMCs. Subjects who had been exposed to COVID-19, were actively infected with it, or had recovered from it provided the deeply sampled blood TCRbeta repertoires that made up the dataset. The samples were drawn from two sources: the first 160 participants of the ongoing ImmuneRACE study, and some 1,300 subjects contributed by 6 global collaborators. Broader findings and caveats from the paper: How much clinical and demographic metadata was included differed by source and by participant, and the metadata was provided uncurated.

Whole blood was collected in K2EDTA tubes by collaborating institutions according to the institutions' own protocols. For TCRbeta analysis, collaborators shipped samples in one of three forms: frozen whole blood, isolated PBMCs, or DNA extracted from either of those sample types. Sequencing was performed on peripheral blood. This TCR derives from a man aged 35 to 55 with acute or convalescent COVID-19. Recombination linked TRBV5-1 to TRBJ2-3; a stretch of 7 junction bases matches TRBD1. The nucleotides are TGCGCCAGCAGCTTGGAGGGGGCGGGTACAGATACGCAGTATTTT. Translated, it gives CASSLEGAGTDTQYF.